These 17 T cell receptor beta chains share one sample of origin, sequenced in a study of blood T cell repertoires in COVID-19. The table came from immunoSEQ multiplex PCR; TCRdb's copy has only in-frame clones and leaves some out. The table records over 200,000 clones, about 85% of them present only once. Sample: PBMCs or T cells enriched from blood (not recorded which). These receptors all come from a man aged 25-40 years who had recovered from COVID-19.

CDR3 residues: CATSRTRGGNQPQHF. In nucleotides, the CDR3 is TGTGCCACCAGCAGAACACGGGGGGGCAATCAGCCCCAGCATTTT. The chain carries TRBV15 and TRBJ1-5, with TRBD1 as a possible D gene (5 bases). Looked up from germline, CDR1 is LNHNV and CDR2 is YYDKDF (reference sequence). CDR3 length: 15 residues. Trimming shortened V by 2 bases and J by 2 bases, and 10 bases separated the two germline ends. Combining the CDR3 with reference TRBV15 and TRBJ1-5 gives the whole variable domain DAMVIQNPRYQVTQFGKPVTLSCSQTLNHNVMYWYQQKSSQAPKLLFHYYDKDFNNEADTPDNFQSRRPNTSFCFLDIRSPGLGDTAMYLCATSRTRGGNQPQHFGDGTRLSIL.

This sequence joins TRBV12-3 or TRBV12-4 and TRBJ2-5; possible D gene TRBD2, 5 bases. This CDR3 contains 13 residues. Trimming removed 6 bases at V and 2 bases at J, with 10 bases between. DNA for the CDR3: TGTGCCAGCAGCCCACCGGGGCAAGAGACCCAGTACTTC. It translates to CASSPPGQETQYF.

CDR3 in DNA: TGTGCCAGCAGTCGCGTCTACGAGCAGTACTTC. This codes for CASSRVYEQYF. This sequence joins TRBV11-2 and TRBJ2-7; no reliable D call. Germline V gene data show CDR1 as SGHAT and CDR2 as FQNNGV. This CDR3 is built from 11 residues. V was cut by 6 bases and J by 3 bases, with 6 bases left in between.

V is TRBV3-1 (or the pseudogene TRBV3-2) and J is TRBJ1-4, with D unresolved. CDR1 is LGHDT, CDR2 YNNKEL, per germline (reference sequence). The CDR3 spans 17 residues. V was shortened by 3 bases and J by 3 bases, with 17 bases between the two germline ends. The CDR3 reads CASSQAGDSRANEKLFF. The CDR3 region has the DNA TGTGCCAGCAGCCAGGCCGGGGATTCAAGAGCTAATGAAAAACTGTTTTTT.

The J gene is TRBJ1-4, the V gene TRBV5-4, with 7 bases identical to TRBD1. This CDR3 has 14 residues. CDR1 is SGHNT and CDR2 is YYREEE in the germline V gene (reference sequence). Germline trimming cut 0 bases from V and 8 bases from J; bases unmatched to any gene: 4. The CDR3 region is CASSLEEGAEKLFF. As DNA, the CDR3 is TGTGCCAGCAGCTTGGAAGAGGGGGCAGAAAAACTGTTTTTT.

This rearrangement joins TRBV30 to TRBJ1-2; D is possibly TRBD1 (6 bases). CDR3 length: 11 amino acids. The germline gives CDR1 GTSNPN, CDR2 SVGIG (reference sequence). V was clipped by 8 bases and J by 7 bases, with 14 bases between them. The CDR3: CAKQGTGGYTF. The CDR3 region has the DNA TGTGCCAAACAGGGTACAGGTGGCTACACCTTC.

This chain uses TRBV18 with TRBJ2-7; tentative D call: TRBD1 (5 bases). The CDR3 extends over 16 amino acids. Trimming stripped 3 bases from V and 0 bases from J, with 15 bases between. Germline V gene sequence: CDR1 KGHSH, CDR2 LQKENI. CDR3 region: CASSPMTVPSSYEQYF. For the CDR3, the DNA is TGTGCCAGCTCACCCATGACAGTCCCGAGCTCCTACGAGCAGTACTTC.

This clone was seen only a few times. The chain links TRBV19 to TRBJ1-6; 10 bases map to TRBD1. Trimming took 9 bases from V and 7 from J; bases not matched to a gene: 3. This CDR3 contains 13 residues. Germline values: CDR1 LNHDA, CDR2 SQIVND (reference sequence). The CDR3 spells CASRDRGNSPLHF. DNA for the CDR3: TGTGCCAGCCGGGACAGGGGCAATTCACCCCTCCACTTT.

V and J are TRBV5-1 and TRBJ1-2, with D possibly matching TRBD1 (6 bases). The length of the CDR3 is 15 residues. CDR1 SGHRS and CDR2 YFSETQ come from the germline V gene. Trimming stripped 0 bases from V and 4 bases from J, with 13 bases between. CDR3 sequence reads: CASSLDQGRGYGYTF. The CDR3 nucleotides read TGCGCCAGCAGCTTGGATCAGGGGCGCGGCTATGGCTACACCTTC.

The count of this clone is one. The J gene is TRBJ2-2, the V gene TRBV19, with 7 nucleotides matching TRBD2. The CDR3 has 14 residues. The V gene end was trimmed by 7 bases and the J gene end by 3 bases; junction bases not matched to a gene: 5. Germline V gene lookup returns CDR1 LNHDA and CDR2 SQIVND (reference sequence). The CDR3 nucleotides are TGTGCCAGTACCGGGACTACCTACACCGGGGAGCTGTTTTTT. Its protein is CASTGTTYTGELFF. Drawing the rest from reference TRBV19 and TRBJ2-2, the complete variable domain is DGGITQSPKYLFRKEGQNVTLSCEQNLNHDAMYWYRQDPGQGLRLIYYSQIVNDFQKGDIAEGYSVSREKKESFPLTVTSAQKNPTAFYLCASTGTTYTGELFFGEGSRLTVL.

This clone has only a few counts. This chain uses TRBV24-1 with TRBJ1-5; a weak D match, TRBD1 (5 bases). The CDR3 has 17 residues. Germline lookup yields CDR1 KGHDR and CDR2 SFDVKD. Trimming left V 3 bases short and J 1 base short, with 15 bases between. CDR3: CATSDPQRGGSNQPQHF. In DNA form, the CDR3 reads TGTGCCACCAGTGATCCCCAACGCGGGGGAAGCAATCAGCCCCAGCATTTT.

The gene calls are TRBV5-1 and TRBJ2-2; the match to TRBD1 covers 9 bases. Trimming removed 3 bases from V and 6 bases from J; junction bases left unmatched: 6. Germline V gives CDR1 SGHRS, CDR2 YFSETQ. This CDR3 has 15 amino acids. CDR3 nucleotides: TGCGCCAGCAGCTGGGGGACAGGGCTGTCCGGGGAGCTGTTTTTT. Encoded protein: CASSWGTGLSGELFF.

On this clone: The same CDR3 can be traced to other DNA sequences in this sample. The CDR3 nucleotides read TGTGCCAGCTCGCGTGGAGAGAACACTGAAGCTTTCTTT. Translation gives CASSRGENTEAFF. The chain recombines TRBV18 with TRBJ1-1, with D uncertain. Looked up from germline, CDR1 is KGHSH and CDR2 is LQKENI. This CDR3 is built from 13 residues. V was shortened by 6 bases and J by 1 base, with 9 bases between the two germline ends.

J is TRBJ2-7 and V is TRBV19; TRBD1 matches at 9 bases. Germline assignment: CDR1 LNHDA and CDR2 SQIVND (reference sequence). The length of the CDR3 is 15 residues. V trimming: 5 bases; J trimming: 2 bases; junction bases outside the gene matches: 7. The CDR3 is CASSRPGQGTYEQYF. The DNA of the CDR3 is TGTGCCAGTAGTCGGCCGGGACAGGGCACCTACGAGCAGTACTTC.

V is TRBV6-6 and J is TRBJ1-2, with 8 positions matching TRBD1. Germline CDR1 reads MNHNY; CDR2 reads SVGAGI (reference sequence). V lost 6 bases to trimming and J lost 5 bases; unmatched junction nucleotides: 17. The CDR3 has 17 residues. As DNA, the CDR3 is TGTGCCAGCAGCCGACACTTATCGACAGGGGAGAGGTATGGCTACACCTTC. It encodes CASSRHLSTGERYGYTF.

The chain employs TRBV19 and TRBJ1-6; TRBD1 matches at 8 bases. From germline, CDR1 is LNHDA and CDR2 SQIVND (reference sequence). The CDR3 contains 19 residues. V was pared by 4 bases and J by 2 bases, with 13 bases of the junction left unmatched. The CDR3 protein is CASSRVGQGGLAYNSPLHF. CDR3 nucleotides: TGTGCCAGTAGTAGGGTCGGACAGGGAGGATTGGCCTATAATTCACCCCTCCACTTT.

The CDR3 sequence is CASSPLLGWTGELFF. CDR3 in DNA: TGTGCCAGCAGCCCTTTATTAGGCTGGACTGGGGAGCTGTTTTTT. The J gene is TRBJ2-2, the V gene TRBV5-5, with a weak D call TRBD2 (5 bases). Germline V CDR1 and CDR2: SGHKS, YYEKEE (reference sequence). The CDR3 covers 15 residues. Trimming removed 4 bases from V and 8 bases from J, with 18 bases in between.